This T cell receptor beta chain was profiled in a study of T cells after yellow fever vaccination. Study background: Researchers used SMART-Seq v4 Ultra Low Input to prepare fractions that had low cell numbers. Findings and limits, study-wide: A secondary response was less intense yet reached its peak sooner, at day 5 versus 15. Abundant clonotypes from the bulk population could contaminate FACS-sorted repertoires. Only a minor proportion of clonotypes was detected across both CD4 and CD8 compartments.

This clonotype was counted at least ten times. Antigen specificity is unknown. A single record per CDR3 protein comes from TCRdb applying MiXCR to the 5' RACE reads. The sample carries about 360,000 distinct CDR3 sequences, around 6.4% recorded once. The sample consisted of PBMCs, taken 5 days after the yellow fever booster vaccination. The receptor was isolated from a man aged 25 to 40 who received the YFV17D yellow fever vaccine.

The CDR3 nucleotides are TGCGCCAGCAGCTTGAGCGGGAGGGCAGGGGAGCAGTACTTC. Translating gives CASSLSGRAGEQYF. The chain combines TRBV5-1 with TRBJ2-7; 10 positions agree with TRBD2. Germline V gives CDR1 SGHRS, CDR2 YFSETQ. The CDR3 is made up of 14 amino acids. V was pared by 1 base and J by 7 bases, with 5 bases of the junction left unmatched.